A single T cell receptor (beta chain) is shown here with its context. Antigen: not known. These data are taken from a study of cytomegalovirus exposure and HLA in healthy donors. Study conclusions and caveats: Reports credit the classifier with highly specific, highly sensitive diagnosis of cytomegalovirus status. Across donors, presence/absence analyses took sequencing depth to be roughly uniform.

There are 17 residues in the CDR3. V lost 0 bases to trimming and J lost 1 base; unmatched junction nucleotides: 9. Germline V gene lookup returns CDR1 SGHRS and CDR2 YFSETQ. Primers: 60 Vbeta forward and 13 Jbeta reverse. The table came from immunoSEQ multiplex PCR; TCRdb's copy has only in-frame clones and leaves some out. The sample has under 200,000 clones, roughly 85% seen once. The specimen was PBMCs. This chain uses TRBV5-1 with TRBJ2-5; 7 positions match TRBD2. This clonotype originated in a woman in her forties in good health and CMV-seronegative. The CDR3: CASSLGPGGRGQETQYF. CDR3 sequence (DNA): TGCGCCAGCAGCTTGGGGCCGGGGGGTAGGGGCCAAGAGACCCAGTACTTC. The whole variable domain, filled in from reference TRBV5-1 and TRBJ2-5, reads KAGVTQTPRYLIKTRGQQVTLSCSPISGHRSVSWYQQTPGQGLQFLFEYFSETQRNKGNFPGRFSGRQFSNSRSEMNVSTLELGDSALYLCASSLGPGGRGQETQYFGPGTRLLVL.